The TCR beta chain described here comes from a study of cytomegalovirus exposure and HLA in healthy donors. Germline values: CDR1 MNHNY, CDR2 SVGAGI (reference sequence). Trimming stripped 5 bases from V and 4 bases from J, with 3 bases between. The CDR3 contains 11 residues. Researchers ran the PCR with 60 Vbeta and 13 Jbeta primers. Original analysis: Unique TCR beta chains numbered roughly 84 million in a later analysis, with around 10 million shared. The protocol was immunoSEQ multiplex PCR, while the TCRdb copy is restricted to in-frame clones and leaves out a portion. The V and J calls and clone size are taken from that table; D and trimming were inferred from the DNA. Among 170,000 or so clones, roughly 80% were seen once, and the ten largest hold 0.5% to 0.55%.

J is TRBJ1-3 and V is TRBV6-6; no firm D call. The specimen was PBMCs. The origin of this receptor is a woman between 50 and 59 years old in good health and CMV-seronegative. In DNA form, the CDR3 reads TGTGCCAGCAGTCTGGGAAACACCATATATTTT. This sequence encodes CASSLGNTIYF.